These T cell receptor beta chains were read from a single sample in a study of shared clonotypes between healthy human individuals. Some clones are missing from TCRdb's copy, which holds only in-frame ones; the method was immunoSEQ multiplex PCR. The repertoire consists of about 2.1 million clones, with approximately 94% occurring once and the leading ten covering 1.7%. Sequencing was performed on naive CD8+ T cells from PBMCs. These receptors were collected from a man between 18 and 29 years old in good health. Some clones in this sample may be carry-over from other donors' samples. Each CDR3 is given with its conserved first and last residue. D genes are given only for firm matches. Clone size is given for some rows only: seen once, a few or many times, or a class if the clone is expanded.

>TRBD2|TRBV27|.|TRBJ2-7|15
TGTGCCAGCAGTTTAGGCGGGGGGCAGACCTACGAGCAGTACTTC
CASSLGGGQTYEQYF
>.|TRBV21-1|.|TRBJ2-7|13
TGTGCCAAGTACCGGGACAGGGGGATCGAGCAGTACTTC
CAKYRDRGIEQYF
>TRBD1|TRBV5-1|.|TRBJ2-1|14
TGCGCCAGCAGCCCGGACAGGGGTGGCAATGAGCAGTTCTTC
CASSPDRGGNEQFF
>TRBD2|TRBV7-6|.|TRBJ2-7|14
TGTGCCAGCAGCGCGTTCGGGACTAGCTACGAGCAGTACTTC
CASSAFGTSYEQYF
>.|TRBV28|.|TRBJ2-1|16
TGTGCCAGCAGTTCCGTACCCCTGAGCTCCTACAATGAGCAGTTCTTC
CASSSVPLSSYNEQFF
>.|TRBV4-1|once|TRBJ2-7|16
TGCGCCAGCAGCCACGACCTTCGGGGAGCTATCACCGAGCAGTACTTC
CASSHDLRGAITEQYF
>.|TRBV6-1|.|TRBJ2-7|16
TGTGCCAGCAGTGAGCCCTTTTACCTCCCCGGCGGCGAGCAGTACTTC
CASSEPFYLPGGEQYF
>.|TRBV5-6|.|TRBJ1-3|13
TGTGCCAGCAGCTTGAACTCTGGAAACACCATATATTTT
CASSLNSGNTIYF
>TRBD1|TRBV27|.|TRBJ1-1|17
TGTGCCAGCAGTTTATTTGGGGGGCGGACAGGGCACACTGAAGCTTTCTTT
CASSLFGGRTGHTEAFF
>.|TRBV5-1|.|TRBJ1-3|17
TGCGCCAGCAGCTTGGGGGGCGAAGGGAACTCTGGAAACACCATATATTTT
CASSLGGEGNSGNTIYF
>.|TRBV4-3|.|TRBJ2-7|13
TGCGCCAGCAGCCAAAGGAGGTGGTACGAGCAGTACTTC
CASSQRRWYEQYF
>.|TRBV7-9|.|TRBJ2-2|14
TGTGCCAGCAGAGGACCCGTGGGAGACGGGGAGCTGTTTTTT
CASRGPVGDGELFF
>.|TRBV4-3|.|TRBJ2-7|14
TGCGCCAGCAGCTCCGCTAGGGACGGCCCTCCGCAGTACTTC
CASSSARDGPPQYF
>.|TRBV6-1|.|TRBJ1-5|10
TGTGCCAGCAGTGGTCAGCCCCAGCATTTT
CASSGQPQHF
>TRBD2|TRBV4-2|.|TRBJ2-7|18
TGTGCCAGCAGCCAGTCCAGCGGGAGGACGCTCCCCGGATACGAGCAGTACTTC
CASSQSSGRTLPGYEQYF
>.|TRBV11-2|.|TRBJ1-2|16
TGTGCCAGCAGCCCAAACAGGGATCGATGGCTCTATGGCTACACCTTC
CASSPNRDRWLYGYTF
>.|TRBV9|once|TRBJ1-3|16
TGTGCCAGCAGCGTAGACGGCGGATCCACGGGAAACACCATATATTTT
CASSVDGGSTGNTIYF
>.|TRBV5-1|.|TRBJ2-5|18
TGCGCCAGCAGCTTCGAAGGGGGGCCTTGGAGTTGGTCGGAGACCCAGTACTTC
CASSFEGGPWSWSETQYF
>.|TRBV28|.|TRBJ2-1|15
TGTGCCAGCAGTTGGGGAGCGACCGGTACCAATGAGCAGTTCTTC
CASSWGATGTNEQFF
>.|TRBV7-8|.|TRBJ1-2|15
TGTGCCAGCAGCGACCGAAAGGGGGGTTTCCCGGGCTACACCTTC
CASSDRKGGFPGYTF
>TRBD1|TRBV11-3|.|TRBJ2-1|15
TGTGCCAGCAGCTCCCGGGACAGGACCTACAATGAGCAGTTCTTC
CASSSRDRTYNEQFF
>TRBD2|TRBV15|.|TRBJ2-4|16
TGTGCCACCAGGGGTGATGCGGGGGGGACCAAAAACATTCAGTACTTC
CATRGDAGGTKNIQYF
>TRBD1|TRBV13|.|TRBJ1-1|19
TGTGCCAGCAGCTTAGGCGGGACAGGGGAGTCCCCCCCGAACACTGAAGCTTTCTTT
CASSLGGTGESPPNTEAFF
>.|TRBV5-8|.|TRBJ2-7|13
TGTGCCAGCAGCTCTAGCCTCGCCTACGAGCAGTACTTC
CASSSSLAYEQYF
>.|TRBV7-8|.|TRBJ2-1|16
TGTGCCAGCAGCTTATATGGGGCAGGGTCGCGTGGTGAGCAGTTCTTC
CASSLYGAGSRGEQFF
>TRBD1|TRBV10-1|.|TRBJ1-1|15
TGCGCCAGCAGTGAGTCGGGGGACAGGAACACTGAAGCTTTCTTT
CASSESGDRNTEAFF
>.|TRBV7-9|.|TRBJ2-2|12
TGTGCCAGCGACGAGGGCACCGGGGAGCTGTTTTTT
CASDEGTGELFF
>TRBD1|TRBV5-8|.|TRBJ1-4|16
TGTGCCAGCAGCAGGGGACAGCTCCCCTATAATGAAAAACTGTTTTTT
CASSRGQLPYNEKLFF
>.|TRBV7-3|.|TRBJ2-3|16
TGTGCCAGCAGTTCCGGGACTTTGGGGCCCACAGATACGCAGTATTTT
CASSSGTLGPTDTQYF
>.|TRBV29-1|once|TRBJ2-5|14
TGCAGCGTTGAACACCTAGACAGACCCGTGACCCAGTACTTC
CSVEHLDRPVTQYF
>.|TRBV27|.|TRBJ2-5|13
TGTGCCAGCCGCCTACTGGGGGCGGAGACCCAGTACTTC
CASRLLGAETQYF
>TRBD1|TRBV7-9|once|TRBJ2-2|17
TGTGCCAGCAGCGTAGAGGACAGGAGAAGGAACACCGGGGAGCTGTTTTTT
CASSVEDRRRNTGELFF
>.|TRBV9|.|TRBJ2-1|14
TGTGCCAGCAGCGTAACTCTAGAATCAAATGAGCAGTTCTTC
CASSVTLESNEQFF
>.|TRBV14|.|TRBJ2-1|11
TGTGCCAGCAGCCTGGGTCTTGAGCAGTTCTTC
CASSLGLEQFF
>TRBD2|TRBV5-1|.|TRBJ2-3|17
TGCGCCAGCAGCTTGCCTAGCGGGGTCCCTCTCCCGGATACGCAGTATTTT
CASSLPSGVPLPDTQYF
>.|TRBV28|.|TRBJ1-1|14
TGTGCCAGCAACCGACCCCGGGGGGACACTGAAGCTTTCTTT
CASNRPRGDTEAFF
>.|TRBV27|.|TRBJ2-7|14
TGTGCCAGCAGTTTTGGCAGGGCCCCCTACGAGCAGTACTTC
CASSFGRAPYEQYF
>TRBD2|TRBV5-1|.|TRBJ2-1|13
TGCGCCAGCAGCCCCGCGGGGGGCGATGAGCAGTTCTTC
CASSPAGGDEQFF
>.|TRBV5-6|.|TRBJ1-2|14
TGTGCCAGCAGCTCTACAGGGTCGGACTATGGCTACACCTTC
CASSSTGSDYGYTF
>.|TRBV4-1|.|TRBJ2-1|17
TGCGCCAGCAGCCTCACCAAGGGATCCCCCTCCTACAATGAGCAGTTCTTC
CASSLTKGSPSYNEQFF
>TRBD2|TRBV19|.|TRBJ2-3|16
TGTGCCAGTGCAGGTAGGCCTAGCGGGAATCCAGATACGCAGTATTTT
CASAGRPSGNPDTQYF
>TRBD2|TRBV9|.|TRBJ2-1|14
TGTGCCAGCAGCGTTAGCGGGAGTTCGGATGAGCAGTTCTTC
CASSVSGSSDEQFF
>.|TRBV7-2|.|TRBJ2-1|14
TGTGCCAGCAGCTTAGTTTGGACCCCTAATGAGCAGTTCTTC
CASSLVWTPNEQFF
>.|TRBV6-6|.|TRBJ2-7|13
TGTGCCAGCAGTGGTGGGGGCTCCTACGAGCAGTACTTC
CASSGGGSYEQYF
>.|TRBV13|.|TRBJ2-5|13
TGTGCCAGCAGCTTACGGCGGACTGAGACCCAGTACTTC
CASSLRRTETQYF